These 17 T cell receptor beta chains were all obtained from the same sample, sequenced in a study of shared clonotypes between healthy human individuals. Profiled with immunoSEQ multiplex PCR; TCRdb holds only in-frame clones, not every one. The sample records fewer than 400,000 clones, over 65% being singletons. Sequencing was performed on memory CD4+ T cells sorted from blood. Subset given: CD45RA-negative fraction. The receptors were gathered from a man younger than 40 in good health.

In this sample, this clone turned up a few times. The chain couples TRBV6-1 to TRBJ2-1; 8 bases align to TRBD1. CDR1 MNHNS and CDR2 SASEGT come from the germline V gene. The CDR3 is made up of 14 amino acids. V was pared by 1 base and J by 6 bases, with 2 bases of the junction left unmatched. In DNA form, the CDR3 reads TGTGCCAGCAGTGAAGGAACAGGGGGCAATGAGCAGTTCTTC. This encodes CASSEGTGGNEQFF.

The rearrangement joins TRBV10-3 to TRBJ2-2, with D uncertain. The CDR3 contains 13 residues. V was pared by 6 bases and J by 5 bases, with 10 bases between. Germline loops: CDR1 ENHRY, CDR2 SYGVKD. DNA for the CDR3: TGTGCCATCAGGTCGGACGGGACCGGGGAGCTGTTTTTT. Translation gives CAIRSDGTGELFF.

This clone was detected ten times or more. Other nucleotide sequences in the sample specify the same CDR3. The CDR3 here is CASSEERSGNTIYF. The DNA for the CDR3 is TGTGCCAGCAGTGAAGAGAGATCTGGAAACACCATATATTTT. The V and J genes are TRBV25-1 and TRBJ1-3, with D unclear. V lost 2 bases to trimming and J lost 1 base, with 6 bases between them. The germline gives CDR1 MGHDK, CDR2 SYGVNS. The CDR3 consists of 14 residues.

This chain uses TRBV9 with TRBJ2-7; 13 positions match TRBD2. With V trimmed by 2 bases and J by 1 base, 6 bases remained unmatched. This CDR3 contains 17 residues. Germline V CDR1 and CDR2: SGDLS, YYNGEE. For the CDR3, the DNA is TGTGCCAGCAGCGTTGGACTAGCGGGAGTAAGGTCCTACGAGCAGTACTTC. Amino acid sequence: CASSVGLAGVRSYEQYF.

The rearrangement joins TRBV30 to TRBJ2-3; D is perhaps TRBD2 (5 bases). The V end lost 5 bases, the J end lost 0 bases, and 12 bases lay between the germline ends. The CDR3 is 14 amino acids. Germline V lookup: CDR1 GTSNPN, CDR2 SVGIG (reference sequence). CDR3 in amino acids: CAWEERTSTDTQYF. CDR3 DNA: TGTGCCTGGGAGGAGCGGACTAGCACAGATACGCAGTATTTT.

The rearrangement links TRBV9 to TRBJ2-5; D is uncertain. The CDR3 spans 15 residues. In germline, CDR1 is SGDLS, CDR2 YYNGEE. V was cut by 0 bases and J by 1 base, with 10 bases left in between. The CDR3 sequence: CASSVDATRQETQYF. CDR3 nucleotides: TGTGCCAGCAGCGTAGACGCGACTCGCCAAGAGACCCAGTACTTC. The whole variable domain, remainder taken from reference TRBV9 and TRBJ2-5, is DSGVTQTPKHLITATGQRVTLRCSPRSGDLSVYWYQQSLDQGLQFLIQYYNGEERAKGNILERFSAQQFPDLHSELNLSSLELGDSALYFCASSVDATRQETQYFGPGTRLLVL.

This clone was observed a handful of times. This sequence joins TRBV7-2 and TRBJ2-7; D gene uncertain. From germline, CDR1 is SGHTA and CDR2 FQGNSA. The CDR3 spans 12 residues. The V gene lost 4 bases and the J gene lost 0 bases, with 4 bases spanning the gap. The CDR3 loop reads CASSSTSYEQYF. CDR3 nucleotide sequence: TGTGCCAGCAGCTCGACCTCCTACGAGCAGTACTTC.

The chain employs TRBV7-9 and TRBJ2-1; the D call may be TRBD1 or TRBD2 (6 bases each). V lost 4 bases, J lost 12 bases, and 10 bases lay in between. The germline V gene encodes CDR1 SEHNR and CDR2 FQNEAQ (reference sequence). CDR3 length: 11 residues. The chain's CDR3 is CASSSGAWQFF. Written as DNA, the CDR3 is TGTGCCAGCAGCTCGGGGGCTTGGCAGTTCTTC.

A single count supports this clone. The rearrangement joins TRBV7-2 to TRBJ2-7; tentative D call: TRBD1 (7 bases). This CDR3 is 15 amino acids long. In germline, CDR1 is SGHTA, CDR2 FQGNSA. Trimming shortened V by 2 bases and J by 4 bases, and 15 bases separated the two germline ends. CDR3 nucleotides: TGTGCCAGCAGCTTATCGGTGGGGGGACAGTACGAGCAGTACTTC. This gives the protein CASSLSVGGQYEQYF. The full variable domain, in which reference TRBV7-2 and TRBJ2-7 provide the parts outside the CDR3, is GAGVSQSPSNKVTEKGKDVELRCDPISGHTALYWYRQSLGQGLEFLIYFQGNSAPDKSGLPSDRFSAERTGGSVSTLTIQRTQQEDSAVYLCASSLSVGGQYEQYFGPGTRLTVT.

The chain employs TRBV7-2 and TRBJ2-7; D is unclear. Germline V lookup: CDR1 SGHTA, CDR2 FQGNSA. The ends were cut back, 4 bases at V and 0 bases at J, with 10 bases in the middle. The CDR3 has 14 amino acids. CDR3 nucleotide sequence: TGTGCCAGCAGCTCTCTCAAGTACTCCTACGAGCAGTACTTC. Its protein is CASSSLKYSYEQYF.

The V gene is TRBV18, the J gene TRBJ2-7; 9 bases match TRBD1. The germline V gene encodes CDR1 KGHSH and CDR2 LQKENI. The CDR3 consists of 14 residues. Trimming at V came to 6 bases and at J to 6 bases, leaving 9 bases not matched to a gene. For the CDR3, the DNA is TGTGCCAGCTCTCCCGGGACAGGGATTCGCGAGCAGTACTTC. This gives the protein CASSPGTGIREQYF.

This sequence joins TRBV7-9 and TRBJ2-2, with no clear D. The germline gives CDR1 SEHNR, CDR2 FQNEAQ (reference sequence). This CDR3 contains 12 residues. V lost 8 bases to trimming and J lost 3 bases, with 7 bases between them. CDR3 sequence: CASGEYTGELFF. The DNA of the CDR3 is TGTGCCAGCGGCGAGTACACCGGGGAGCTGTTTTTT.

The chain couples TRBV4-1 to TRBJ1-1; D unresolved. This CDR3 spans 15 amino acids. The germline gives CDR1 MGHRA, CDR2 YSYEKL. V lost 3 bases to trimming and J lost 6 bases, with 17 bases between them. As DNA, the CDR3 is TGCGCCAGCAGCCATAGAACCGGGGATCTCGCTGAAGCTTTCTTT. It translates to CASSHRTGDLAEAFF.

V gene TRBV11-2 combines with J gene TRBJ2-5; D is unresolved. V lost 0 bases and J lost 7, with 9 bases in between. Per the germline V gene, CDR1 is SGHAT and CDR2 is FQNNGV. This CDR3 is 13 amino acids long. The DNA of the CDR3 is TGTGCCAGCAGCTTAGAGGCAGTCACGACCCAGTACTTC. It is translated as CASSLEAVTTQYF.

This clone was recorded once. This chain connects TRBV7-2 to TRBJ2-5; D is unresolved. CDR3 length: 12 residues. Trimming stripped 4 bases from V and 6 bases from J, with 9 bases between. Germline CDR1 is SGHTA and CDR2 is FQGNSA. CDR3 sequence: CASSYMAQTQYF. The CDR3 region has the DNA TGTGCCAGCAGCTACATGGCTCAGACCCAGTACTTC.

V is TRBV10-3 and J is TRBJ1-4; 7 bases agree with TRBD1. Germline values: CDR1 ENHRY, CDR2 SYGVKD. The CDR3 consists of 13 residues. V shed 3 bases, J shed 6 bases, and the junction held 1 base outside the gene matches. The CDR3 is CAISDRGDEKLFF. The CDR3, as DNA: TGTGCCATCAGTGACAGGGGGGATGAAAAACTGTTTTTT.

The chain couples TRBV28 to TRBJ2-4; D is unclear. The germline V gene encodes CDR1 MDHEN and CDR2 SYDVKM. V was cut by 7 bases and J by 2 bases, with 15 bases left in between. This CDR3 comprises 15 residues. CDR3 amino acids: CASTQRGGSKNIQYF. The CDR3 DNA is TGTGCCAGCACCCAGCGCGGTGGATCCAAAAACATTCAGTACTTC.